This TCR beta chain was sequenced in a study of Ad26.COV2.S vaccination and SARS-CoV-2 variants. Trimming stripped 6 bases from V and 1 base from J, with 9 bases between. The CDR3 totals 13 residues. The germline gives CDR1 ENHRY, CDR2 SYGVKD. Regarding treatment: roughly 18 received Ad26.COV2.S at low or high dose, single or two shots; 5 received placebo; per-sample allocation not given. Day 63 after the first vaccine or placebo injection was the time point for sampling. Donor was an adult aged 18-55 years in Boston. Assay: immunoSEQ multiplex PCR; the TCRdb copy retains only in-frame clones and omits some. Seen here are roughly 510,000 clones, roughly nine tenths observed once, and the top ten hold around 13%.

The source was peripheral blood, collected in a trial of Ad26.COV2.S vaccine versus placebo. This TCR came from a person between 18 and 65 years old who received the Ad26.COV2.S COVID-19 vaccine or a placebo. The chain combines TRBV10-3 with TRBJ1-1; weak D call: TRBD1 (5 bases). CDR3 residues: CAIRGEENTEAFF. The DNA for the CDR3 is TGTGCCATCAGGGGGGAGGAGAACACTGAAGCTTTCTTT.